These T cell receptor beta chains were read from a single sample in a study of T cell changes during pregnancy in multiple sclerosis. Produced via immunoSEQ multiplex PCR; TCRdb's table is partial and in-frame only. The profile shows about 40,000 clones, about 92% of them singletons. The specimen was CD8+ T cells from peripheral blood mononuclear cells, collected in the first trimester of pregnancy. These receptors were taken from a female donor with multiple sclerosis, enrolled in a pregnancy study. Both conserved end residues are part of each CDR3. Fields, in order: CDR3 length, D gene, V gene, J gene, clone size, CDR3 DNA, CDR3 protein. The D gene is left open where the match is weak. Size is omitted from some rows. Given values are once, few, many or a class for expanded clones.

17	TRBD2	TRBV28	TRBJ2-5	NA	TGTGCCAGCAGTTTAGAGGGACTAGCGGGGGGTTGGGAGACCCAGTACTTC	CASSLEGLAGGWETQYF
13	NA	TRBV29-1	TRBJ2-1	NA	TGCAGCGTTGAAGGACAGGTCCTAATAGGGCAGTTCTTC	CSVEGQVLIGQFF
18	NA	TRBV19	TRBJ2-1	NA	TGTGCCAGTAGTATAAGTAGCTTCAACCTCGGACTCTACAATGAGCAGTTCTTC	CASSISSFNLGLYNEQFF
14	TRBD2	TRBV9	TRBJ2-1	NA	TGTGCCAGCAGCGTAGCTAGCGGACTCAATGAGCAGTTCTTC	CASSVASGLNEQFF
15	TRBD1	TRBV5-1	TRBJ1-1	NA	TGCGCCAGCAGCTTGGCGGGACAGGGGGGAACTGAAGCTTTCTTT	CASSLAGQGGTEAFF
15	TRBD1	TRBV7-9	TRBJ2-7	NA	TGTGCCAGCAGTTCCGGGGACAGGCTTACCTACGAGCAGTACTTC	CASSSGDRLTYEQYF
13	NA	TRBV27	TRBJ1-2	NA	TGTGCCAGCAGTTTAGGACAGACCTATGGCTACACCTTC	CASSLGQTYGYTF
17	NA	TRBV4-1	TRBJ1-4	NA	TGCGCCAGCAGCCAAGAGGACACACTTGCAACTAATGAAAAACTGTTTTTT	CASSQEDTLATNEKLFF
16	TRBD2	TRBV4-1	TRBJ2-3	NA	TGCGCCAGCAGCCAAACGGGGGGGCCCAGCACAGATACGCAGTATTTT	CASSQTGGPSTDTQYF
13	TRBD1	TRBV29-1	TRBJ1-5	NA	TGCAGCGTTCGAGGACAGGAAAATCAGCCCCAGCATTTT	CSVRGQENQPQHF
16	NA	TRBV15	TRBJ2-5	NA	TGTGCCACCAGCAGCGACCGGGTCTTTGGGCAAGAGACCCAGTACTTC	CATSSDRVFGQETQYF
12	NA	TRBV12-5	TRBJ1-5	once	TGTGCTAGTGGTTCGGGGGGAGAGCCCCAGCATTTT	CASGSGGEPQHF
17	NA	TRBV5-1	TRBJ2-1	once	TGCGCCAGCAGCTCATCCAACCGAAGGGGCCCCTTCGATGAGCAGTTCTTC	CASSSSNRRGPFDEQFF
16	TRBD1	TRBV4-1	TRBJ2-5	NA	TGCGCCAGCAGCCAAGAGCCGGGACAGGGGATGGAGACCCAGTACTTC	CASSQEPGQGMETQYF
15	NA	TRBV9	TRBJ1-2	NA	TGTGCCAGCAGCGGGGGGCAGCTTCCTAACTATGGCTACACCTTC	CASSGGQLPNYGYTF
14	TRBD1	TRBV10-2	TRBJ2-7	NA	TGCGCCAGTGGGGAAAACAGGGGTACCTACGAGCAGTACTTC	CASGENRGTYEQYF
15	TRBD1	TRBV7-8	TRBJ2-7	once	TGTGCCAGCAGCTTAGGGCCAGGGACAGACTACGAGCAGTACTTC	CASSLGPGTDYEQYF
16	NA	TRBV9	TRBJ1-2	few	TGTGCCAGCAGCGGTTCAGATCTGACAGGAGGCTATGGCTACACCTTC	CASSGSDLTGGYGYTF
13	NA	TRBV27	TRBJ1-2	NA	TGTGCCAGCAGTTTTGGGCAGGACTATGGCTACACCTTC	CASSFGQDYGYTF
15	TRBD1	TRBV7-9	TRBJ2-7	NA	TGTGCCAGCAGCCTCGGACAGGGGGTTTTCTACGAGCAGTACTTC	CASSLGQGVFYEQYF
13	NA	TRBV27	TRBJ1-2	NA	TGTGCCAGCAGTTTATCAGCGGGAGGGGGCTACACCTTC	CASSLSAGGGYTF
14	TRBD1	TRBV5-4	TRBJ1-1	once	TGTGCCAGCAGCTTGGGAGGGGGCTCCTCTGAAGCTTTCTTT	CASSLGGGSSEAFF
15	TRBD2	TRBV18	TRBJ2-7	NA	TGTGCCAGCTCTCCAGGGCCGGGGGGGTCCTACGAGCAGTACTTC	CASSPGPGGSYEQYF
16	TRBD1	TRBV7-2	TRBJ1-2	NA	TGTGCCAGCAGTTTAGGCCCACAGGGGGCTAACTATGGCTACACCTTC	CASSLGPQGANYGYTF
16	TRBD1	TRBV19	TRBJ2-1	NA	TGTGCCAGTTCAAAAGACAGGGAATATTCTAACAATGAGCAGTTCTTC	CASSKDREYSNNEQFF
14	NA	TRBV5-1	TRBJ1-1	once	TGCGCCAGCACCGCCATAGATATGAACACTGAAGCTTTCTTT	CASTAIDMNTEAFF
13	NA	TRBV29-1	TRBJ2-7	NA	TGCAGCGTTGTCGAGAGCGTCTCCTACGAGCAGTACTTC	CSVVESVSYEQYF
16	NA	TRBV6-1	TRBJ1-5	NA	TGTGCCAGCAGTGAATGGCACAGTTATAGCAATCAGCCCCAGCATTTT	CASSEWHSYSNQPQHF
14	NA	TRBV27	TRBJ2-7	NA	TGTGCCAGCAGTTTAGACAGGTACTCCTACGAGCAGTACTTC	CASSLDRYSYEQYF
15	TRBD1	TRBV2	TRBJ2-7	NA	TGTGCCAGCAGTGAATCGGCTGGTACCAGGGGGGAGCAGTACTTC	CASSESAGTRGEQYF
13	NA	TRBV4-1	TRBJ2-7	NA	TGCGCCAGCAGCCAAGAGCCCCCAGGGCCCTCGTACTTC	CASSQEPPGPSYF
16	NA	TRBV13	TRBJ1-1	NA	TGTGCCAGCAGCCCGCCCCAGGACATTGTCAGTACTGAAGCTTTCTTT	CASSPPQDIVSTEAFF
14	NA	TRBV2	TRBJ2-5	NA	TGTGCCAGCAGAGCGACGGGACATGAAGAGACCCAGTACTTC	CASRATGHEETQYF
13	NA	TRBV19	TRBJ2-7	NA	TGTGCCAGTAGTCCTGGAGTCTCCTACGAGCAGTACTTC	CASSPGVSYEQYF